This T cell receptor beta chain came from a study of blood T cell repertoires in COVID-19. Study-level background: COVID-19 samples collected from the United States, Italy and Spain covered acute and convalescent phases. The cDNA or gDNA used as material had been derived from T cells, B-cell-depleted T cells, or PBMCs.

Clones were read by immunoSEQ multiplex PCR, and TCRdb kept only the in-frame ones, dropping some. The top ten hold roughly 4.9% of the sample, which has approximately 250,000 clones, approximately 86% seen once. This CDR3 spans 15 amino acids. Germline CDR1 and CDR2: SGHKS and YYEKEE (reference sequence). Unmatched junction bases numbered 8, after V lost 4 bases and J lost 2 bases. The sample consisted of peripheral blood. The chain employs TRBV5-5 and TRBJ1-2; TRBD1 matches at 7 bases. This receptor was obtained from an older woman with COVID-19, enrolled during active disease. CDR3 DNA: TGTGCCAGCAGCCCCGTGACAGGGAGCAACTATGGCTACACCTTC. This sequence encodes CASSPVTGSNYGYTF.